This T cell receptor (beta chain) came from a study of blood T cell repertoires in COVID-19. Method: immunoSEQ multiplex PCR; TCRdb's copy keeps in-frame clones and lacks some. The sample lists more than 200,000 clones, over 75% occurring once. This clone was seen once. Germline loops: CDR1 SGHTA, CDR2 FQGNSA. Trimming pared 3 bases from V and 2 bases from J, leaving 5 bases between. The CDR3 is made up of 13 amino acids. This clonotype was obtained from a man aged 25 to 40 in a cohort exposed to, infected with or recovered from COVID-19 (not recorded which). The rearrangement uses TRBV7-2 and TRBJ2-1; D is uncertain. What was sequenced was PBMCs or T cells enriched from blood (not recorded which). CDR3 loop: CASSFSTYNEQFF. Here the CDR3 DNA reads TGTGCCAGCAGCTTTTCCACCTACAATGAGCAGTTCTTC.